A selection of T cell receptor beta chains follows, all from one sample in a study of blood T cell repertoires in COVID-19. Some clones are missing from TCRdb's copy, which holds only in-frame ones; the method was immunoSEQ multiplex PCR. The repertoire consists of approximately 260,000 clones, with about 85% occurring once and the leading ten covering about 6%. The sequenced material came from PBMCs or T cells enriched from blood (not recorded which). Receptors were obtained from a woman in her twenties or thirties with acute COVID-19. Each CDR3 is given without its conserved first and last residue. Fields, in order: V gene, J gene, CDR3 protein.

v_gene: TRBV10-2
j_gene: TRBJ2-3
CDR3aa: ASSEWTSGIRDTQY

v_gene: TRBV5-4
j_gene: TRBJ1-2
CDR3aa: ASRQTGSGTNYGYT

v_gene: TRBV24-1
j_gene: TRBJ2-3
CDR3aa: ATSDRVWH

v_gene: TRBV3-1/TRBV3-2
j_gene: TRBJ2-2
CDR3aa: ASSQGRNTGELF

v_gene: TRBV7-2
j_gene: TRBJ2-3
CDR3aa: ASSWFLLAGGRADTQY

v_gene: TRBV27
j_gene: TRBJ1-4
CDR3aa: ASSLSDRPEKLF

v_gene: TRBV6-4
j_gene: TRBJ2-5
CDR3aa: ASSETPGGPETQY

v_gene: TRBV5-6
j_gene: TRBJ2-2
CDR3aa: ASSLGLAGGPNTGELF

v_gene: TRBV18
j_gene: TRBJ1-1
CDR3aa: ASLGAREDAF

v_gene: TRBV5-5
j_gene: TRBJ2-2
CDR3aa: ASSLELGSGELF

v_gene: TRBV19
j_gene: TRBJ2-3
CDR3aa: ASSYAGQTDTQY

v_gene: TRBV7-8
j_gene: TRBJ2-5
CDR3aa: ASSQGLAGIQETQY

v_gene: TRBV7-9
j_gene: TRBJ1-4
CDR3aa: ASSQRGGREKLF

v_gene: TRBV11-2
j_gene: TRBJ2-5
CDR3aa: ASSVGTSGGAYETQY

v_gene: TRBV19
j_gene: TRBJ2-7
CDR3aa: ASMGSGSYEQY

v_gene: TRBV4-3
j_gene: TRBJ2-7
CDR3aa: ASSQEPRQGAKGYEQY

v_gene: TRBV7-8
j_gene: TRBJ1-2
CDR3aa: ASSLVRDRLKNYGYT

v_gene: TRBV10-1
j_gene: TRBJ1-3
CDR3aa: ASSSGPGNTIY

v_gene: TRBV7-9
j_gene: TRBJ1-6
CDR3aa: ASSPDRDSYNSPLH

v_gene: TRBV30
j_gene: TRBJ1-5
CDR3aa: AWSLTGEGGNQPQH

v_gene: TRBV12-3/TRBV12-4
j_gene: TRBJ1-2
CDR3aa: ASRSRGLSGYT

v_gene: TRBV28
j_gene: TRBJ1-2
CDR3aa: ASSWGRGYT

v_gene: TRBV3-1/TRBV3-2
j_gene: TRBJ1-6
CDR3aa: ASSRSAAGNSPLH

v_gene: TRBV3-1/TRBV3-2
j_gene: TRBJ1-1
CDR3aa: ASSLLDRPNTEAF

v_gene: TRBV29-1
j_gene: TRBJ1-1
CDR3aa: SARLSQGWDF

v_gene: TRBV2
j_gene: TRBJ2-6
CDR3aa: ASSVTGVAGANVLT

v_gene: TRBV9
j_gene: TRBJ1-2
CDR3aa: ASSISTGGVEGYT

v_gene: TRBV5-1
j_gene: TRBJ1-1
CDR3aa: ASSLDEGAEAF

v_gene: TRBV27
j_gene: TRBJ1-5
CDR3aa: ASSLRGLGNQPQH

v_gene: TRBV10-2
j_gene: TRBJ2-3
CDR3aa: ASSEGATSGKVDTQY

v_gene: TRBV5-4
j_gene: TRBJ2-3
CDR3aa: ASSEWTGVGRGTDTQY

v_gene: TRBV27
j_gene: TRBJ1-3
CDR3aa: ASSFSVGTGLPIY

v_gene: TRBV15
j_gene: TRBJ1-2
CDR3aa: ATSRDINTSYGYT

v_gene: TRBV11-2
j_gene: TRBJ1-2
CDR3aa: ASSLGDRNYGYT

v_gene: TRBV7-2
j_gene: TRBJ2-1
CDR3aa: ASSLYPGSSYNEQF

v_gene: TRBV6-1
j_gene: TRBJ2-7
CDR3aa: ASSEWGSTYYEQY

v_gene: TRBV7-2
j_gene: TRBJ2-2
CDR3aa: ASSLEDSFTGELF